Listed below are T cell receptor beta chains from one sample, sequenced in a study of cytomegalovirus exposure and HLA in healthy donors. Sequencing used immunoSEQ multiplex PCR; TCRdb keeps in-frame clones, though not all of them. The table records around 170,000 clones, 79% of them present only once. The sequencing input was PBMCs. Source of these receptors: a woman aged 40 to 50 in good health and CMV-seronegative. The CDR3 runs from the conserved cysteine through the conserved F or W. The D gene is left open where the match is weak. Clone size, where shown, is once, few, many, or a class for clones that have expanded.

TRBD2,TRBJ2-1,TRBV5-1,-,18,TGCGCCAGCAGCGCCGGACGACTAGCGGGACCCACGCCCAATGAGCAGTTCTTC,CASSAGRLAGPTPNEQFF
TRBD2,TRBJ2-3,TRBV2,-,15,TGTGCCAGCAGTGGTGGTAGCGGGGGCACAGATACGCAGTATTTT,CASSGGSGGTDTQYF
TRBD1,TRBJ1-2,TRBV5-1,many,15,TGCGCCAGCAAACCCTGGGACAGGGGCGCCAATGGCTACACCTTC,CASKPWDRGANGYTF
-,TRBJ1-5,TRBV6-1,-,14,TGTGCCAGCAGTGTGCAGGGCCCAGGGCAGCCCCAGCATTTT,CASSVQGPGQPQHF
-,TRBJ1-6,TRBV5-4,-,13,TGTGCCAGCAGCTTGGAGGGAGATGCACCCCTCCACTTT,CASSLEGDAPLHF
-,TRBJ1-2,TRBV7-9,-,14,TGTGCCAGCAGCTTAGCGGGAGTAAACTATGGCTACACCTTC,CASSLAGVNYGYTF
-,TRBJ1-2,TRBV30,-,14,TGTGCCTGGAGTGTAACAGGTCCTTCCTATGGCTACACCTTC,CAWSVTGPSYGYTF
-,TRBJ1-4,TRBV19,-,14,TGTGCCAGTAGTCACGGGGGGAGACCCGAAAAACTGTTTTTT,CASSHGGRPEKLFF
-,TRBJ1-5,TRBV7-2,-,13,TGTGCCAGCAGCTTCACTACTCTCCAGCCCCAGCATTTT,CASSFTTLQPQHF
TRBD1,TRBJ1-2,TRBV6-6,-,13,TGTGCCGGGGGGATAGGACAGGGCTATGGCTACACCTTC,CAGGIGQGYGYTF
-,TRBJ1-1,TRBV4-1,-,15,TGCGCCAGCAGCCAAGATAGACAATTCAACACTGAAGCTTTCTTT,CASSQDRQFNTEAFF
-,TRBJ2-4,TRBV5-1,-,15,TGCGCCAGCAGCTTGTCCAGCGAGGCCAAAAACATTCAGTACTTC,CASSLSSEAKNIQYF
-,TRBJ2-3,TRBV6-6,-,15,TGTGCCAGCAGTTTATCCAGGGGAATAACAGATACGCAGTATTTT,CASSLSRGITDTQYF
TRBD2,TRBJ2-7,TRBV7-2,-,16,TGTGCCAGCAGCTTAAGGGGGACTAGCGGAACCTACGAGCAGTACTTC,CASSLRGTSGTYEQYF
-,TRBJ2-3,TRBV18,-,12,TGTGCCAGCTCCCGTCCCACAGATACGCAGTATTTT,CASSRPTDTQYF
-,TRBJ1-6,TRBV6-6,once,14,TGTGCCAGCAGTGCCAGGGAAATGAATTCACCCCTCCACTTT,CASSAREMNSPLHF
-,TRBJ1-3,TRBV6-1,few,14,TGTGCCAGCAGTGAACGAGACTCTGGAAACACCATATATTTT,CASSERDSGNTIYF
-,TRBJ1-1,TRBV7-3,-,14,TGTGCCAGCAGCTTAGAGGGCCTGAACACTGAAGCTTTCTTT,CASSLEGLNTEAFF
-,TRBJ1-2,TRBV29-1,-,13,TGCAGCGTGGGACGACCGGACAGCGGTGGCTACACCTTC,CSVGRPDSGGYTF
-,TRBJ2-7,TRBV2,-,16,TGTGCCAGCAGTGAAATGGGCGGGGACCGTCTATACGAGCAGTACTTC,CASSEMGGDRLYEQYF
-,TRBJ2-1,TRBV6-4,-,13,TGTGCCAGCAGTGAAAGCGGTAGGGTTGAGCAGTTCTTC,CASSESGRVEQFF
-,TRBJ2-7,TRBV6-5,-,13,TGTGCCAGCAGTCAGGGATCTCTCTACGAGCAGTACTTC,CASSQGSLYEQYF
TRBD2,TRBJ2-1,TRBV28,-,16,TGTGCCAGCAGTTTCTTCCGGACTAGCGGGAGTCATTCTCAGGTCTTC,CASSFFRTSGSHSQVF